These T cell receptor beta chains were read from a single sample in a study of blood T cell repertoires in COVID-19. Produced via immunoSEQ multiplex PCR; TCRdb's table is partial and in-frame only. Of tens of thousands of clones in the sample, roughly 75% were seen once. The sample comprised peripheral blood. The receptors stem from a man aged 60 to 69 with COVID-19, enrolled during active disease. CDR3s include the opening cysteine and the closing phenylalanine or tryptophan. Fields, in order: D gene, J gene, clone size, V gene, CDR3 DNA, CDR3 protein. D genes are given only for firm matches. Clone size is stated in some rows and not others, as once, few, many or a class when expanded.

d_gene: .
j_gene: TRBJ1-1
abundance: .
v_gene: TRBV5-1
CDR3nt: TGCGCCAGCAGCCCTGGGGGGTGGGACACTGAAGCTTTCTTT
CDR3aa: CASSPGGWDTEAFF

d_gene: .
j_gene: TRBJ2-3
abundance: .
v_gene: TRBV21-1
CDR3nt: TGTGCCAGCAGCAAAGCCCCTCTAAAGTTAGATACGCAGTATTTT
CDR3aa: CASSKAPLKLDTQYF

d_gene: .
j_gene: TRBJ2-7
abundance: many
v_gene: TRBV5-1
CDR3nt: TGCGCCAGCAGCTTGGCCGGGACAAGGAGTCGAGAGCAGTACTTC
CDR3aa: CASSLAGTRSREQYF

d_gene: .
j_gene: TRBJ2-7
abundance: .
v_gene: TRBV2
CDR3nt: TGTGCCAGCGGGGATGGGGAGAGTGAGCAGTACTTC
CDR3aa: CASGDGESEQYF

d_gene: .
j_gene: TRBJ1-2
abundance: .
v_gene: TRBV28
CDR3nt: TGTGCCAGCAGACAGCAGAACTATGGCTACACCTTC
CDR3aa: CASRQQNYGYTF

d_gene: TRBD1
j_gene: TRBJ1-2
abundance: .
v_gene: TRBV6-5
CDR3nt: TGTGCCACCGTGGGGACAGGGTTTGGCTATGGCTACACCTTC
CDR3aa: CATVGTGFGYGYTF

d_gene: TRBD2
j_gene: TRBJ2-1
abundance: .
v_gene: TRBV20-1
CDR3nt: TGCAGTGCTAGTCCGCTAGCGGGAGTCGATGAGCAGTTCTTC
CDR3aa: CSASPLAGVDEQFF

d_gene: .
j_gene: TRBJ2-5
abundance: .
v_gene: TRBV20-1
CDR3nt: TGCAGTGCTAGCGGCCAAGAGACCCAGTACTTC
CDR3aa: CSASGQETQYF

d_gene: .
j_gene: TRBJ2-3
abundance: once
v_gene: TRBV6-5
CDR3nt: TGTGCCAGCAGTTACCCAGGGTCAGATACGCAGTATTTT
CDR3aa: CASSYPGSDTQYF

d_gene: TRBD1
j_gene: TRBJ2-5
abundance: once
v_gene: TRBV12-5
CDR3nt: TGTGCTAGTGGAGACAGGGGGACAGGGGGCTTCCACCAAGAGACCCAGTACTTC
CDR3aa: CASGDRGTGGFHQETQYF

d_gene: TRBD2
j_gene: TRBJ2-2
abundance: .
v_gene: TRBV7-6
CDR3nt: TGTGCCAGCAGGAGAGAGGGAGGGAGTAGCACCGGGGAGCTGTTTTTT
CDR3aa: CASRREGGSSTGELFF

d_gene: .
j_gene: TRBJ2-3
abundance: .
v_gene: TRBV30
CDR3nt: TGTGCCTGGAGTGGGGGGGGGCGTACAGATACGCAGTATTTT
CDR3aa: CAWSGGGRTDTQYF

d_gene: .
j_gene: TRBJ2-2
abundance: .
v_gene: TRBV5-1
CDR3nt: TGCGCCAGCAGCTTGGCCGCCTGGCCGCCCGGGGAGCTGTTTTTT
CDR3aa: CASSLAAWPPGELFF

d_gene: TRBD2
j_gene: TRBJ2-1
abundance: .
v_gene: TRBV6-6
CDR3nt: TGTGCCAGCAGAAGTAGCGGGGGGGCCAATGAGCAGTTCTTC
CDR3aa: CASRSSGGANEQFF

d_gene: TRBD2
j_gene: TRBJ2-3
abundance: .
v_gene: TRBV9
CDR3nt: TGTGCCAGCAGCACCTTAGCGGGTTTTAGCACAGATACGCAGTATTTT
CDR3aa: CASSTLAGFSTDTQYF

d_gene: TRBD1
j_gene: TRBJ1-1
abundance: .
v_gene: TRBV15
CDR3nt: TGTGCCACCTCCCGACAGGGACCGGCTTTCTTT
CDR3aa: CATSRQGPAFF

d_gene: TRBD2
j_gene: TRBJ2-1
abundance: once
v_gene: TRBV7-9
CDR3nt: TGTGCCAGCAGCCCGACTAGCGGGGGCATCAATGAGCAGTTCTTC
CDR3aa: CASSPTSGGINEQFF

d_gene: .
j_gene: TRBJ1-3
abundance: .
v_gene: TRBV19
CDR3nt: TGTGCCAGTAGTCGTGGTAGTGTCTCTGGAAACACCATATATTTT
CDR3aa: CASSRGSVSGNTIYF

d_gene: .
j_gene: TRBJ2-7
abundance: .
v_gene: TRBV5-4
CDR3nt: TGTGCCAGCAGCTTTCAGGCCGGCTACGAGCAGTACTTC
CDR3aa: CASSFQAGYEQYF

d_gene: .
j_gene: TRBJ1-3
abundance: .
v_gene: TRBV18
CDR3nt: TGTGCCAGCTCGACCGTGGCAGGGGAAAACACCATATATTTT
CDR3aa: CASSTVAGENTIYF

d_gene: .
j_gene: TRBJ1-1
abundance: .
v_gene: TRBV29-1
CDR3nt: TGCAGCGTAATCGGACAGCTAGGCACTGAAGCTTTCTTT
CDR3aa: CSVIGQLGTEAFF

d_gene: .
j_gene: TRBJ2-1
abundance: .
v_gene: TRBV24-1
CDR3nt: TGTGCCACCAGTGATAGGGAGATTAGGGAGCAGTTCTTC
CDR3aa: CATSDREIREQFF

d_gene: .
j_gene: TRBJ2-1
abundance: .
v_gene: TRBV5-4
CDR3nt: TGTGCCAGCAGCTATAGGACAACTTACAATGAGCAGTTCTTC
CDR3aa: CASSYRTTYNEQFF

d_gene: TRBD1
j_gene: TRBJ1-6
abundance: many
v_gene: TRBV14
CDR3nt: TGTGCCAGCAGCCAAGAGGGGACAGGGTATTCACCCCTCCACTTT
CDR3aa: CASSQEGTGYSPLHF

d_gene: .
j_gene: TRBJ2-5
abundance: .
v_gene: TRBV2
CDR3nt: TGTGCCAGTGTCCGAGGAAGAAAACCCCAAGAGACCCAGTACTTC
CDR3aa: CASVRGRKPQETQYF

d_gene: TRBD1
j_gene: TRBJ1-2
abundance: .
v_gene: TRBV28
CDR3nt: TGTGCCAGCACTCGACAGGGGGGCATCTATGGCTACACCTTC
CDR3aa: CASTRQGGIYGYTF

d_gene: TRBD1
j_gene: TRBJ2-2
abundance: .
v_gene: TRBV5-1
CDR3nt: TGCGCCAGCAGTTCCCGACAGGGGGCCGGGGAGCTGTTTTTT
CDR3aa: CASSSRQGAGELFF

d_gene: .
j_gene: TRBJ2-7
abundance: .
v_gene: TRBV2
CDR3nt: TGTGCCAGCAGGAGGATATCAGACGGGGAGCAGTACTTC
CDR3aa: CASRRISDGEQYF

d_gene: TRBD2
j_gene: TRBJ2-7
abundance: .
v_gene: TRBV9
CDR3nt: TGTGCCAGCAGCGTAGGCCTAGCGGATCTCTACGAGCAGTACTTC
CDR3aa: CASSVGLADLYEQYF

d_gene: .
j_gene: TRBJ1-1
abundance: .
v_gene: TRBV30
CDR3nt: TGTGCCTGGAGTCTACGTAGCCTTCGGGACACTGAAGCTTTCTTT
CDR3aa: CAWSLRSLRDTEAFF

d_gene: .
j_gene: TRBJ1-2
abundance: .
v_gene: TRBV2
CDR3nt: TGTGCCAGCAGTGAAGCGCTGGCGACATTTAAAGCTAACTATGGCTACACCTTC
CDR3aa: CASSEALATFKANYGYTF

d_gene: TRBD1
j_gene: TRBJ1-2
abundance: .
v_gene: TRBV29-1
CDR3nt: TGCAGCGCGCGAGAGGGACAGGGTCATGGCTACACCTTC
CDR3aa: CSAREGQGHGYTF

d_gene: .
j_gene: TRBJ2-2
abundance: .
v_gene: TRBV7-9
CDR3nt: TGTGCCAGCAGCTTGCTAGCGTCCTCCGGGGAGCTGTTTTTT
CDR3aa: CASSLLASSGELFF

d_gene: .
j_gene: TRBJ2-7
abundance: once
v_gene: TRBV10-3
CDR3nt: TGTGCCATCACCGGAGATGATTCCCCCGAGCAGTACTTC
CDR3aa: CAITGDDSPEQYF

d_gene: TRBD1
j_gene: TRBJ1-2
abundance: .
v_gene: TRBV6-4
CDR3nt: TGTGCCAGCAGTTCCGGGACAGGGTTCGGCTACACCTTC
CDR3aa: CASSSGTGFGYTF

d_gene: .
j_gene: TRBJ2-3
abundance: .
v_gene: TRBV15
CDR3nt: TGTGCCACCAGCAGAGGGCTCTTTAGCACAGATACGCAGTATTTT
CDR3aa: CATSRGLFSTDTQYF

d_gene: .
j_gene: TRBJ1-5
abundance: .
v_gene: TRBV19
CDR3nt: TGTGCCAGTAGTATAGAGAGGGATCAGCCCCAGCATTTT
CDR3aa: CASSIERDQPQHF

d_gene: TRBD2
j_gene: TRBJ2-1
abundance: .
v_gene: TRBV3-1/TRBV3-2
CDR3nt: TGTGCCAGCAGCCAAGGACTAGCGGGACAGGGTCAGTTCTTC
CDR3aa: CASSQGLAGQGQFF

d_gene: .
j_gene: TRBJ2-1
abundance: .
v_gene: TRBV24-1
CDR3nt: TGTGCCACCAGTGATTTTAATAGCGGAGAAGGTGAGCAGTTCTTC
CDR3aa: CATSDFNSGEGEQFF

d_gene: .
j_gene: TRBJ1-6
abundance: .
v_gene: TRBV14
CDR3nt: TGTGCCAGCAGCCAAGAAGGAGGGGCTTCACCCCTCCACTTT
CDR3aa: CASSQEGGASPLHF

d_gene: .
j_gene: TRBJ1-1
abundance: few
v_gene: TRBV11-2
CDR3nt: TGTGCCAGCAGCTTCGTGGCAAATGAAGCTTTCTTT
CDR3aa: CASSFVANEAFF

d_gene: TRBD1
j_gene: TRBJ2-7
abundance: .
v_gene: TRBV11-2
CDR3nt: TGTGCCAGCAGCTTAGTACAGGGGGCAGGGGAGCAGTACTTC
CDR3aa: CASSLVQGAGEQYF

d_gene: .
j_gene: TRBJ2-2
abundance: .
v_gene: TRBV12-5
CDR3nt: TGTGCTAGTGGCCCGCATGACTCCGCGAACACCGGGGAGCTGTTTTTT
CDR3aa: CASGPHDSANTGELFF

d_gene: TRBD2
j_gene: TRBJ2-1
abundance: .
v_gene: TRBV7-3
CDR3nt: TGTGCCAGCAGCTTACAAGCGGGAAGCTACAATGAGCAGTTCTTC
CDR3aa: CASSLQAGSYNEQFF

d_gene: TRBD2
j_gene: TRBJ2-7
abundance: .
v_gene: TRBV24-1
CDR3nt: TGTGCCACCAGCGGGACTAGCGGGAGAATTTACGAGCAGTACTTC
CDR3aa: CATSGTSGRIYEQYF

d_gene: TRBD2
j_gene: TRBJ2-1
abundance: once
v_gene: TRBV7-2
CDR3nt: TGTGCCAGCAGCTTACGACTAGCGGGGTACAATGAGCAGTTCTTC
CDR3aa: CASSLRLAGYNEQFF

d_gene: .
j_gene: TRBJ2-1
abundance: once
v_gene: TRBV24-1
CDR3nt: TGTGCCACCAGTGCTGAGGTGGAGAGGGACAATGAGCAGTTCTTC
CDR3aa: CATSAEVERDNEQFF

d_gene: .
j_gene: TRBJ2-3
abundance: .
v_gene: TRBV5-1
CDR3nt: TGCGCCAGCAGCTTGGACGGGAGTAGGACAGATACGCAGTATTTT
CDR3aa: CASSLDGSRTDTQYF

d_gene: TRBD1
j_gene: TRBJ1-2
abundance: many
v_gene: TRBV3-1/TRBV3-2
CDR3nt: TGTGCCAGCAGCCACGTAGGACAGGGGGCAAGGTATGGCTACACCTTC
CDR3aa: CASSHVGQGARYGYTF

d_gene: .
j_gene: TRBJ1-4
abundance: .
v_gene: TRBV7-9
CDR3nt: TGTGCCAGCAGCCCACAGGCGACGTCGGAAAAACTGTTTTTT
CDR3aa: CASSPQATSEKLFF

d_gene: TRBD1
j_gene: TRBJ1-5
abundance: .
v_gene: TRBV18
CDR3nt: TGTGCCAGCTCACCGGGACAGGGCCATAGGCCCCAGCATTTT
CDR3aa: CASSPGQGHRPQHF

d_gene: .
j_gene: TRBJ1-3
abundance: once
v_gene: TRBV6-5
CDR3nt: TGTGCCAGCAGCCTAACAGGATCCGGAAACACCATATATTTT
CDR3aa: CASSLTGSGNTIYF

d_gene: TRBD2
j_gene: TRBJ2-1
abundance: .
v_gene: TRBV24-1
CDR3nt: TGTGCCACCAGGGGGAGCGGGAGGGGGTACAATGAGCAGTTCTTC
CDR3aa: CATRGSGRGYNEQFF

d_gene: TRBD1
j_gene: TRBJ1-3
abundance: few
v_gene: TRBV5-1
CDR3nt: TGCGCCAGCAGCGGCTCGGGACAGGCTGGAAACACCATATATTTT
CDR3aa: CASSGSGQAGNTIYF

d_gene: .
j_gene: TRBJ1-5
abundance: .
v_gene: TRBV7-9
CDR3nt: TGTGCCAGCAGCGATACAGATAGCAATCAGCCCCAGCATTTT
CDR3aa: CASSDTDSNQPQHF

d_gene: TRBD1
j_gene: TRBJ1-3
abundance: .
v_gene: TRBV24-1
CDR3nt: TGTGCCACCAGCGGGGACAGGGGTAACACCATATATTTT
CDR3aa: CATSGDRGNTIYF

d_gene: TRBD1
j_gene: TRBJ2-7
abundance: .
v_gene: TRBV5-1
CDR3nt: TGCGCCAGCACCAAAACAGGGGGGACAGGGTTGTACGAGCAGTACTTC
CDR3aa: CASTKTGGTGLYEQYF

d_gene: .
j_gene: TRBJ2-7
abundance: .
v_gene: TRBV27
CDR3nt: TGTGCCAGCAGACCGGCAGGGGTCTCCTACGAGCAGTACTTC
CDR3aa: CASRPAGVSYEQYF

d_gene: TRBD1
j_gene: TRBJ2-7
abundance: .
v_gene: TRBV5-1
CDR3nt: TGCGCCAGCAGCTTGATGGGACAGGGTCAGGGGGAGCAGTACTTC
CDR3aa: CASSLMGQGQGEQYF